This T cell receptor (beta chain) was sequenced during a study of blood T cell repertoires in COVID-19. As handled by the study authors: Estimation of nucleated cell counts was performed using reference gene primer amplification. Assay: immunoSEQ multiplex PCR; the TCRdb copy retains only in-frame clones and omits some. That table gives V, J and clone size, and the DNA gave D and trimming. Seen here are approximately 190,000 clones, about four fifths observed once, and the top ten hold approximately 6.9%. This CDR3 spans 16 amino acids. V lost 1 base to trimming and J lost 4 bases, with 13 bases between them. CDR1 and CDR2 from the germline V gene are KGHDR and SFDVKD.

The source of this sequence is a man aged 55 to 70 with acute or convalescent COVID-19. The rearrangement uses TRBV24-1 and TRBJ2-1; the D gene is possibly TRBD1 (6 bases). The sample comprised peripheral blood. Here the CDR3 reads CATSDFGRGGYNEQFF. DNA for the CDR3: TGTGCCACCAGTGATTTTGGCAGGGGTGGATACAATGAGCAGTTCTTC.